The present T cell receptor beta chain was sequenced within a study of blood T cells in healthy people across ages. The length of the CDR3 is 11 residues. Germline assignment: CDR1 DFQATT and CDR2 SNEGSKA (reference sequence). A second PCR, run for roughly 7 to 12 cycles, used a sample-barcoded 5' primer plus a J-beta primer mix. TCRdb independently ran MiXCR on the 5' RACE reads; one entry per CDR3 protein. This sample has 1.5 million or so distinct CDR3 sequences; roughly two fifths occur once, and the top ten carry less than 5%. Note on this clonotype: Germline is not matched at one junction end, which may reflect a read error.

The specimen sequenced was blood. This clonotype was obtained from a woman between 18 and 29 years old in good health. The rearrangement uses TRBV20-1 and TRBJ1-2; a weak D match, TRBD1 (6 bases). The CDR3 DNA reads as TGCAGTGCTAGACAGGGGACTGGCAACACCTTC. Its translation: CSARQGTGNTF.